The rows below give T cell receptor beta chains drawn from one sample of a study of cytomegalovirus exposure and HLA in healthy donors. TCRdb keeps only in-frame clones here, not all; method: immunoSEQ multiplex PCR. The sample comprises about 180,000 clones, around 78% of which are singletons, and about 1.5% rests with the top ten. The specimen was PBMCs. The origin of the receptors is a man aged 18 to 35 in good health and CMV-seronegative. Each CDR3 is given with its conserved first and last residue.

V	J	CDR3
TRBV5-1	TRBJ2-5	CASSPGTGETQYF
TRBV5-1	TRBJ1-1	CASSLGARTEAFF
TRBV27	TRBJ1-1	CASSLFFRRGNTEAFF
TRBV6-1	TRBJ2-1	CASKLRGLYNEQFF
TRBV6-5	TRBJ1-2	CASRPGTGQRYGYTF
TRBV27	TRBJ2-3	CASSWTAQRADTQYF
TRBV2	TRBJ1-5	CARSAPGENQPQHF
TRBV28	TRBJ1-2	CASSLRQSGFHGYTF
TRBV28	TRBJ2-7	CASSLSSGQIYEQYF
TRBV2	TRBJ1-4	CASSNRTGSGKLFF
TRBV28	TRBJ1-6	CASSPRTFNSPLHF
TRBV5-4	TRBJ1-2	CASSLGGGNYGYTF
TRBV27	TRBJ2-5	CASSLRAGARGAETQYF
TRBV4-1	TRBJ1-3	CASSPRTSGNTIYF
TRBV23-1	TRBJ2-7	CASSQPGTISYEQYF
TRBV5-1	TRBJ2-3	CASSFSGTDTQYF